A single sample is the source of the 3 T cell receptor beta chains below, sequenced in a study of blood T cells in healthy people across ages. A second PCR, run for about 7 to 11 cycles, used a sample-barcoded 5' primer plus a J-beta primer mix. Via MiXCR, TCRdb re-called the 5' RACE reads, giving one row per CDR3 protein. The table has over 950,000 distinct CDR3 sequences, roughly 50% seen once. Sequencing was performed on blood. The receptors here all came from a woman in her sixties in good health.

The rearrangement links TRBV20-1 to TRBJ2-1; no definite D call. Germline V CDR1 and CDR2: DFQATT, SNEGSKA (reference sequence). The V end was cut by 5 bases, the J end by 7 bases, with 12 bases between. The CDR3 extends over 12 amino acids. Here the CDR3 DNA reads TGCAGTGCTGAAAGACGTCAGAATGAGCAGTTCTTC. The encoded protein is CSAERRQNEQFF.

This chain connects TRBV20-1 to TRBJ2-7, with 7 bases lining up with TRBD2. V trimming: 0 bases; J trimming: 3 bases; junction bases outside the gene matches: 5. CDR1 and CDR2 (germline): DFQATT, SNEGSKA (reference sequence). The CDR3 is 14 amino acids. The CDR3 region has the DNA TGCAGTGCTAGAGACCTAGCGGAAGTCTACGAGCAGTACTTC. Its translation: CSARDLAEVYEQYF.

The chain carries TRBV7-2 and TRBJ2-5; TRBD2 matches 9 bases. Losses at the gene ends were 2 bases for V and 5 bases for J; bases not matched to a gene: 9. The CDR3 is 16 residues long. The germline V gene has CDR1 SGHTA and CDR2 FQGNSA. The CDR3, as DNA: TGTGCCAGCAGCTTAAACGGCGGGAGGGCGTCGGAGACCCAGTACTTC. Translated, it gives CASSLNGGRASETQYF. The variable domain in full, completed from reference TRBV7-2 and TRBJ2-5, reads GAGVSQSPSNKVTEKGKDVELRCDPISGHTALYWYRQSLGQGLEFLIYFQGNSAPDKSGLPSDRFSAERTGGSVSTLTIQRTQQEDSAVYLCASSLNGGRASETQYFGPGTRLLVL.